This paragraph covers one T cell receptor (beta chain) sequence. The data stem from a study of a mutant IDH1 vaccine in newly diagnosed glioma. Trimming shortened V by 0 bases and J by 1 base, and 12 bases separated the two germline ends. Germline assignment: CDR1 LGHNA and CDR2 YNFKEQ. The CDR3 is 16 residues long. The repertoire was sequenced with immunoSEQ multiplex PCR; TCRdb's copy has only in-frame clones and lacks some. Found here are about 38,000 clones, around four fifths of them singletons; the top ten hold approximately 9.9%. Time point in this sample: baseline, week 1 (first vaccination visit). Treatment described: pre-vaccination baseline after standard-of-care therapy.

The chain carries TRBV4-2 and TRBJ1-1, with unresolved D. Material: PBMCs, obtained from a glioma patient treated with radiotherapy, temozolomide or both. The TCR was taken from a man aged 40-55 years with glioma. Some clones in this sample may be carry-over from other donors' samples. CDR3 loop: CASSQDRTGRNTEAFF. CDR3 coding DNA: TGTGCCAGCAGCCAAGACAGAACCGGGCGGAACACTGAAGCTTTCTTT.